Sequencing of this T cell receptor (beta chain) was carried out in a study of T-cell reconstitution after alpha-beta-depleted transplantation in children. Study-level findings and limits: Newly produced T cells mostly provided counts and TCRbeta diversity after one year, as hyperexpanded clones declined.

Germline CDR1 and CDR2: DFQATT and SNEGSKA (reference sequence). The CDR3 runs 15 residues. V dropped 0 bases and J dropped 5; count of bases not matched to a gene: 10. Comments on this clonotype: Its antigen is as yet unknown.

TCRbeta library preparation incorporated unique molecular identifiers. Using its own MiXCR run on the PCR reads, TCRdb lists one record per CDR3 protein. The sample lists about 240,000 distinct CDR3 sequences, roughly 26% occurring once. This material consisted of PBMCs, taken before TCRalphabeta/CD19-depleted stem cell transplant. The clonotype originates from a girl aged 2 to 10 with Fanconi anemia, due to receive a stem cell transplant. The chain is built from TRBV20-1 and TRBJ2-7; 7 positions agree with TRBD2. CDR3 DNA sequence: TGCAGTGCTAGAGATTCGGCGGGAGTAGGTGACGAGCAGTACTTC. Its translation: CSARDSAGVGDEQYF.